The present entry profiles one TCR beta chain with its context. Its antigen is not identified. This specimen belongs to a study of cytomegalovirus exposure and HLA in healthy donors. Looking at the study overall: In a previous analysis, 117 million unique TCR beta sequences were found from some 200 million T cells.

PCR was performed using 60 Vbeta and 13 Jbeta primers. Sequencing used immunoSEQ multiplex PCR; TCRdb keeps in-frame clones, though not all of them. This sample's table reports some 70,000 clones. Study findings and constraints: Being indistinguishable, some V segments were excluded, TRBV6-2 and TRBV6-3 among them. One later analysis reportedly identified an Asian-associated ancestry cluster that showed fewer N-insertions than the roughly 600-donor mean. With later analysis, a missense DCLRE1C variant became linked to TCR beta V- and J-gene trimming.

The CDR3 totals 16 residues. Germline assignment: CDR1 GTSNPN and CDR2 SVGIG (reference sequence). The V and J ends lost 4 bases and 3 bases, in that order; junction bases with no gene match: 12. The chain recombines TRBV30 with TRBJ2-3, with 8 bases matching TRBD1. Sample: PBMCs. This clonotype originated in a boy between 5 and 17 years old in good health and CMV-seronegative. As DNA, the CDR3 is TGTGCCTGGACGCCCGGGACAGGTTTGGAGACAGATACGCAGTATTTT. It specifies CAWTPGTGLETDTQYF.